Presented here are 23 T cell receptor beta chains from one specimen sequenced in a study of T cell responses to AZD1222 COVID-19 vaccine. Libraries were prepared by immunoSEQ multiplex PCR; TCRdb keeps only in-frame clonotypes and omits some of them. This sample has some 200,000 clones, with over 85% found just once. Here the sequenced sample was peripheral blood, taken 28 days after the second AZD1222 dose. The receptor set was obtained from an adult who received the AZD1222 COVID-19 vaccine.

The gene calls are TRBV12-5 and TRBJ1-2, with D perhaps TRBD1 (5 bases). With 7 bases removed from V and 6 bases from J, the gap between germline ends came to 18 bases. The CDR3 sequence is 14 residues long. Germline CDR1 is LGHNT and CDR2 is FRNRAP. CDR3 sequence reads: CASASFMGGNGYTF. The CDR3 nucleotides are TGTGCTAGTGCCTCCTTTATGGGGGGAAATGGCTACACCTTC.

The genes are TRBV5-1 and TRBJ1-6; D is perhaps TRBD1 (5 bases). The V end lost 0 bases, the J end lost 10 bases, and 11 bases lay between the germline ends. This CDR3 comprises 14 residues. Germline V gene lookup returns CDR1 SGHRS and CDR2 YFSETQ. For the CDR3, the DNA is TGCGCCAGCAGCTTGGACAGGCTCGGGTCACCCCTCCACTTT. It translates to CASSLDRLGSPLHF. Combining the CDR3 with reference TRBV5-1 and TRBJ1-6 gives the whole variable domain KAGVTQTPRYLIKTRGQQVTLSCSPISGHRSVSWYQQTPGQGLQFLFEYFSETQRNKGNFPGRFSGRQFSNSRSEMNVSTLELGDSALYLCASSLDRLGSPLHFGNGTRLTVT.

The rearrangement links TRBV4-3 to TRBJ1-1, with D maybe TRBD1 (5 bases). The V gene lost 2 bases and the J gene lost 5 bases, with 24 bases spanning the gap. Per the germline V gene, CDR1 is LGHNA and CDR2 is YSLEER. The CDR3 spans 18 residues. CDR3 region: CASSQQGVGVFGGTEAFF. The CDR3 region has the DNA TGCGCCAGCAGCCAACAGGGAGTGGGGGTCTTCGGTGGTACTGAAGCTTTCTTT.

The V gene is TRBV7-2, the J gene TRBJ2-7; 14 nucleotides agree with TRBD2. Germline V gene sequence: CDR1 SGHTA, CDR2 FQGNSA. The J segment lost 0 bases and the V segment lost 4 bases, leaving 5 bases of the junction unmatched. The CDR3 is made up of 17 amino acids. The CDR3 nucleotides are TGTGCCAGCAGCTGGACTAGCGGGGGGCCGAGCTCCTACGAGCAGTACTTC. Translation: CASSWTSGGPSSYEQYF.

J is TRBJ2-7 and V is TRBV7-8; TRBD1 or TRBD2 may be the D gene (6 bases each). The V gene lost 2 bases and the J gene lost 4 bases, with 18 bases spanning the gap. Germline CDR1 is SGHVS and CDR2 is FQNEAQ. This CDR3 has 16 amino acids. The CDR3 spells CASSLMHGGGNYEQYF. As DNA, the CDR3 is TGTGCCAGCAGCTTAATGCACGGGGGCGGAAATTACGAGCAGTACTTC.

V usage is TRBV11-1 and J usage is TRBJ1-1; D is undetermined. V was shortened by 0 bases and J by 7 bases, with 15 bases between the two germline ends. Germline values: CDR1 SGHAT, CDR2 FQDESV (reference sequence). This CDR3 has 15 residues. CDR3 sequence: CASSLAAGSRSEAFF. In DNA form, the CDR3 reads TGTGCCAGCAGCTTAGCGGCCGGTTCAAGGAGTGAAGCTTTCTTT.

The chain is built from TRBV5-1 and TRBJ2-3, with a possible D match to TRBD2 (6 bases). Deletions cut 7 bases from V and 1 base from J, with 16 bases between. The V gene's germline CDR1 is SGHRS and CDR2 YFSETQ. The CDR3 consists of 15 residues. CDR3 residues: CASGTAGLGTDTQYF. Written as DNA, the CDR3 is TGCGCCAGCGGCACGGCGGGGCTTGGCACAGATACGCAGTATTTT.

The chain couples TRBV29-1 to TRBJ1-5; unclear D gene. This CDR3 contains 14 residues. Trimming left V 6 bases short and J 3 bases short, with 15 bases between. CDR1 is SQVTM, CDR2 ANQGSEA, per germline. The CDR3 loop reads CSVPADGHNQPQHF. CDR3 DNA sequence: TGCAGCGTCCCCGCGGATGGGCACAATCAGCCCCAGCATTTT.

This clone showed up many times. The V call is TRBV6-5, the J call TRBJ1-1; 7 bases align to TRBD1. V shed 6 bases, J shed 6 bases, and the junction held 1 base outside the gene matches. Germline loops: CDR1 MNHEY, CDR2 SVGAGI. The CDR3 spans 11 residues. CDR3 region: CASRQGPEAFF. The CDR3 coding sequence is TGTGCCAGCAGACAGGGGCCTGAAGCTTTCTTT.

The CDR3 loop is CASSEMGLSQPQHF. The CDR3 DNA follows: TGTGCCAGCAGTGAAATGGGGTTATCTCAGCCCCAGCATTTT. V gene TRBV2 combines with J gene TRBJ1-5; no definite D call. Germline V gives CDR1 SNHLY, CDR2 FYNNEI. The CDR3 runs 14 residues. V lost 2 bases to trimming and J lost 6 bases, with 11 bases between them.

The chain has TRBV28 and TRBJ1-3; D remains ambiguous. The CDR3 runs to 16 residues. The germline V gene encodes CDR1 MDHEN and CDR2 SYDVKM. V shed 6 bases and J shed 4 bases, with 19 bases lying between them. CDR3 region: CASSLDLGVGGNTIYF. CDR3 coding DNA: TGTGCCAGCAGCCTCGACCTCGGGGTCGGGGGAAACACCATATATTTT.

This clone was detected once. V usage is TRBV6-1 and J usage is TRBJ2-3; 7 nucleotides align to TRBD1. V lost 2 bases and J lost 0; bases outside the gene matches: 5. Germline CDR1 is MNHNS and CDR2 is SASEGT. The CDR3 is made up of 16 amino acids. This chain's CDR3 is CASSESARGSTDTQYF. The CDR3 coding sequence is TGTGCCAGCAGTGAATCGGCCAGGGGGAGCACAGATACGCAGTATTTT.

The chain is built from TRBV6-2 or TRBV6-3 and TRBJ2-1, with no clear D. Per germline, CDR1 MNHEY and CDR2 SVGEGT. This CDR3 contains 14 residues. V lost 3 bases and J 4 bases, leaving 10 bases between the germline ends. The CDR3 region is CASSYSSTYNEQFF. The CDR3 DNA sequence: TGTGCCAGCAGTTATTCCAGTACGTACAATGAGCAGTTCTTC.

The CDR3: CASSLGGTAYNYGYTF. The CDR3 DNA follows: TGTGCCAGCAGCTTGGGCGGGACAGCCTATAACTATGGCTACACCTTC. This chain links TRBV5-6 with TRBJ1-2; 7 bases line up with TRBD1. The V gene's germline CDR1 is SGHDT and CDR2 YYEEEE. Germline trimming cut 0 bases from V and 1 base from J; bases unmatched to any gene: 6. The CDR3 sequence is 16 residues long.

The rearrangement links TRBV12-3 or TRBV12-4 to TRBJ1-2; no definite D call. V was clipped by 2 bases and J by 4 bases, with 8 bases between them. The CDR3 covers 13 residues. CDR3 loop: CASSLSSGYGYTF. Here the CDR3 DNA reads TGTGCCAGCAGTTTATCTTCGGGCTATGGCTACACCTTC.

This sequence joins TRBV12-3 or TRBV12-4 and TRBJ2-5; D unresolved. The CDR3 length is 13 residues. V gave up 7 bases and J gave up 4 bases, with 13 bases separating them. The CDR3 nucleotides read TGTGCCAGCACGCTGGGGTCCCCAGAGACCCAGTACTTC. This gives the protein CASTLGSPETQYF.

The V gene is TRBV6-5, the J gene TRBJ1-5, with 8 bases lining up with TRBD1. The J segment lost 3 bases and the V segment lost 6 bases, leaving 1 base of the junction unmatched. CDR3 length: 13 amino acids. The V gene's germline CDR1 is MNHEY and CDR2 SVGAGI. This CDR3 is CASRGQDNQPQHF. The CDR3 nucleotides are TGTGCCAGCAGGGGACAGGACAATCAGCCCCAGCATTTT.

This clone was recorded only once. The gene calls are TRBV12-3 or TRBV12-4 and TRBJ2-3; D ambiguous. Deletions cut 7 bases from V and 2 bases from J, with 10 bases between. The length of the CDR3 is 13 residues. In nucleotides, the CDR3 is TGTGCCAGCACCCTCGGTACCACAGATACGCAGTATTTT. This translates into CASTLGTTDTQYF.

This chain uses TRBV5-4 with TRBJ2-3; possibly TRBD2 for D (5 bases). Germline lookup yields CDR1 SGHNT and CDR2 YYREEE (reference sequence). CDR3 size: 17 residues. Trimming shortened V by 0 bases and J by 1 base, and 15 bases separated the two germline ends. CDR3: CASSLGGGSGRTDTQYF. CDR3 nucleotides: TGTGCCAGCAGCTTGGGAGGCGGGTCCGGGCGCACAGATACGCAGTATTTT.

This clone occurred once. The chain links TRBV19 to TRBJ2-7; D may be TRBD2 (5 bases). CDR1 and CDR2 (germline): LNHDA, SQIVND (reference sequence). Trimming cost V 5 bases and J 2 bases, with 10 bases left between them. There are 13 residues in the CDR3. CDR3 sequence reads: CASSQEAPYEQYF. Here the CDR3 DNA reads TGTGCCAGTAGTCAGGAGGCCCCCTACGAGCAGTACTTC.

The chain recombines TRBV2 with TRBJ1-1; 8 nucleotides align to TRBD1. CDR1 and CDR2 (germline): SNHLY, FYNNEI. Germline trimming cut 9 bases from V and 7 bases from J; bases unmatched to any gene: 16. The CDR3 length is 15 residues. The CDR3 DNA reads TGTGCCAGTCAACCCCCCTCAGGGGGCCGAGGTGAAGCTTTCTTT. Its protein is CASQPPSGGRGEAFF.

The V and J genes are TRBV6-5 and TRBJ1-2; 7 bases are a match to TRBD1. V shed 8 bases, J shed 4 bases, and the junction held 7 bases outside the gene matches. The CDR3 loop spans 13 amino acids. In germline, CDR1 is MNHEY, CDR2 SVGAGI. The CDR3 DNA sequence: TGTGCCAGCTTTAGACAGGGTCTCTATGGCTACACCTTC. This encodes CASFRQGLYGYTF.

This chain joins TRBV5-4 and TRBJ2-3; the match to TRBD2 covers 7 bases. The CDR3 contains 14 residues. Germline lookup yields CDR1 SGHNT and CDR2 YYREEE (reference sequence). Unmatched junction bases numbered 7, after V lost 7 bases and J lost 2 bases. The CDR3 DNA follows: TGTGCCAGCGGGGGGGAAGCGGACACAGATACGCAGTATTTT. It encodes CASGGEADTDTQYF.